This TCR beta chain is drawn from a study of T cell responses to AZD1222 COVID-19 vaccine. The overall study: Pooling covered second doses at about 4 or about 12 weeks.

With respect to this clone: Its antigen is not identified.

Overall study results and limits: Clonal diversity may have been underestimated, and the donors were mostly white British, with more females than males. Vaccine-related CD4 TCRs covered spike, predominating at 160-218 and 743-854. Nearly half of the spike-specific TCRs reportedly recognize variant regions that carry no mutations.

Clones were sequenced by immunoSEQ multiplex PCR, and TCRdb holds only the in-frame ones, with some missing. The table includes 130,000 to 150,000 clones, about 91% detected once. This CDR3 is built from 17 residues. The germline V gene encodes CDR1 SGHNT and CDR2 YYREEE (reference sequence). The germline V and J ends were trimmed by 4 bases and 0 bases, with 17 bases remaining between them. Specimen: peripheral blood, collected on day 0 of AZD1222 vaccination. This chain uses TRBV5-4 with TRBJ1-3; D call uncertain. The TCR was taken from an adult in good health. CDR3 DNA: TGTGCCAGCAGCCTAGGGAGCCCCTGGACCTCTGGAAACACCATATATTTT. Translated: CASSLGSPWTSGNTIYF.